This TCR beta chain originates from a study of blood T cells in healthy people across ages (dated by TCRdb to 2015 to 2017). Background on the whole study: Template switching captured roughly one uniquely barcoded TCR beta cDNA molecule per two T cells in model experiments. The study measured age-related changes in TCR beta repertoire diversity using deep sequencing normalized with unique cDNA molecular identifiers. Using the same blood draw, the study looked at two additional independent replicas of 1 million unique cDNA reads for two donors, one aged 18 to 29 and the other aged 80 or older. Donors of different ages were randomly distributed across sequencing lanes to avoid experimental bias. Donors were grouped into four age groups: young (average about 15 years), middle-aged (under 40), aged (around 56) and long-lived (around 80). Summary of the overall study and its limitations: A strong correlation was found between observed TCR beta diversity and the percentage of naive T cells measured by flow cytometry. Because the CMV infection status of the donors was unknown, age-related changes in expanded clonotypes may potentially have been confounded. Compared with the aged group, the long-lived group had more naive CD4+ T cells, fewer expanded clones and increased TCR diversity, a pattern suggesting age selection. Observed TCR beta diversity per million T cells fell roughly linearly with age, and a significant reduction was already apparent by age about 38. Conclusive comparison of naive and antigen-experienced compartments was prevented by the profiling of bulk unsorted PBMCs. Total diversity estimates from one million sequenced T cells were considered lower bounds and underestimates.

As concerns this clonotype: No antigen is known for it. Qualities for individual bases were not recorded, and no much larger clone is one base off.

Libraries were prepared through 5' RACE. Sequenced on an Illumina HiSeq 2500. A second PCR of about 7 to 12 cycles was run with a J-beta primer mix and a sample-barcoded 5' primer. Each TCR beta cDNA molecule received a unique molecular identifier from a template-switch 5' adaptor carrying 12 random nucleotides. Each sample yielded at least 2.5 million CDR3-containing paired-end reads. First-strand cDNA was synthesized from all RNA with the Mint cDNA synthesis kit, primed by a TRBC-specific oligonucleotide. After uracil-DNA glycosylase treatment, a first 18-cycle PCR used universal primers M1SS and BC2_uni_R on all cDNA. The paper's data handling went like this. Normalization of each sample was performed by random selection of 1 million high-quality reads, each carrying a distinct molecular identifier. Instead of being binned into consensus sequences, reads that shared molecular identifiers were thrown out. MiTCR, set to a Q25 quality threshold and the strictest error-elimination algorithm, was used for CDR3 identification, clonotype clustering and error correction. A nonparametric unseen species model using Euler transformation provided a lower-bound estimate of total TCR beta diversity. TCRdb cleaned the public reads at Q25 with fastp, built clones with MiXCR and kept in-frame beta chains. Rows are unified per CDR3 protein, each entry keeping the most common DNA and genes. The V and J calls and clone size come from TCRdb's table, not from the authors' own analysis. The sample table contains 270,000 or so distinct CDR3 sequences; only one count was recorded for less than 30% of them. The top ten hold approximately 29% of the sample.

Per the germline V gene, SGHTA is the CDR1 and FQGNSA is the CDR2. From the cysteine through the phenylalanine, the CDR3 covers 15 amino acids. The read is trimmed to its CDR3 DNA, 45 bases read in frame from base 1. The junction shows trimming of 3 bases on V and 4 bases on J, plus 12 bases between the germline ends. The donors were roughly 40 Caucasian individuals from Russia, aged roughly 6 to 100 years, who were systemically healthy. Each donor gave 8.5 to 10 milliliters of peripheral blood, collected into EDTA-treated Vacutainer tubes. Ficoll-Paque density-gradient centrifugation was used to isolate PBMCs, with at least 7 million obtained per sample. Trizol reagent was used to extract total RNA from the PBMCs, yielding at least 5 micrograms per sample. Naive CD45RAhigh/CD27high T cell percentages were measured by flow cytometry on a PBMC aliquot from every donor.

The receptor comes from a woman in her 70s in good health. Sample: blood. The receptor chain draws on TRBV7-2 and TRBJ2-2; TRBD2 is a weak D gene call, 5 bases matching. The CDR3: CASSFKGEGTGELFF. The sequenced DNA is TGTGCCAGCAGCTTTAAGGGAGAGGGCACCGGGGAGCTGTTTTTT.